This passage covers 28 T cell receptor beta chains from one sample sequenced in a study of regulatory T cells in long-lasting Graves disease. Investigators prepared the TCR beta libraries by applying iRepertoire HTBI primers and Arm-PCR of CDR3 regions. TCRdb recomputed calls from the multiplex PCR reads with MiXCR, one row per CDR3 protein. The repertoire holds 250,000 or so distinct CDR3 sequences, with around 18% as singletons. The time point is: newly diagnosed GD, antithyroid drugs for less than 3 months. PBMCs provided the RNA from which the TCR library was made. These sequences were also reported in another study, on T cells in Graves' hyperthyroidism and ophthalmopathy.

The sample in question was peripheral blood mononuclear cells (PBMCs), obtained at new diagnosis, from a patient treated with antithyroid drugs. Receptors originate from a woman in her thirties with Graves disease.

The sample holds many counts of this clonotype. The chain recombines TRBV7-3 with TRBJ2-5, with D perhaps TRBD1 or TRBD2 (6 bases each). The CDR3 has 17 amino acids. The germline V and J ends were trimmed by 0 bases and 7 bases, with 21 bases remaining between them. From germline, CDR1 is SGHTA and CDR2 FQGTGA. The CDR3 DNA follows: TGTGCCAGCAGCTTAACCCCGTTTTGGGGGGCGCAGGGGACCCAGTACTTC. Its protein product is CASSLTPFWGAQGTQYF.

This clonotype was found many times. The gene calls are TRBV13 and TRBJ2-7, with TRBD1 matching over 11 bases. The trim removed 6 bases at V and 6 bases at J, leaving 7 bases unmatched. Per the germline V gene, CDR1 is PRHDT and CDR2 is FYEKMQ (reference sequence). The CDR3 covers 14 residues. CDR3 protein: CASRRRDRGFEQYF. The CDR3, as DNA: TGTGCCAGCAGACGCCGGGACAGGGGGTTCGAGCAGTACTTC. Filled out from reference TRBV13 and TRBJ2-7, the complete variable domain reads AAGVIQSPRHLIKEKRETATLKCYPIPRHDTVYWYQQGPGQDPQFLISFYEKMQSDKGSIPDRFSAQQFSDYHSELNMSSLELGDSALYFCASRRRDRGFEQYFGPGTRLTVT.

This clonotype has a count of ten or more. CDR3: CASSSFKTSGGSYNEQFF. The CDR3 DNA reads as TGTGCCAGCAGTTCCTTTAAGACTAGCGGGGGTTCCTACAATGAGCAGTTCTTC. The rearrangement uses TRBV6-2 or TRBV6-3 and TRBJ2-1; TRBD2 agrees at 12 bases. Germline CDR1 and CDR2: MNHEY and SVGEGT. V was pared by 4 bases and J by 1 base, with 8 bases of the junction left unmatched. The CDR3 is made up of 18 amino acids.

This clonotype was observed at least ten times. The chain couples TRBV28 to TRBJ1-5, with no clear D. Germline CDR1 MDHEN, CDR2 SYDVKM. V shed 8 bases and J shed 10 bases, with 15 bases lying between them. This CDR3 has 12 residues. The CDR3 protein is CASHMSQQPQHF. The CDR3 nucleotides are TGTGCCAGCCATATGTCGCAACAACCCCAGCATTTT.

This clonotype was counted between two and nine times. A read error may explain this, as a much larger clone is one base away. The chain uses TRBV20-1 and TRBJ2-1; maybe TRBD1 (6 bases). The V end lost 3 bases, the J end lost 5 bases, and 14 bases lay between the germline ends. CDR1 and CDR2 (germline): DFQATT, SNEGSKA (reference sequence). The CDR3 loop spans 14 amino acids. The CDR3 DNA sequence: TGCAGTGCTAGTCGGCAGGGGCCCCACAATGAGCAGTTCTTC. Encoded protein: CSASRQGPHNEQFF.

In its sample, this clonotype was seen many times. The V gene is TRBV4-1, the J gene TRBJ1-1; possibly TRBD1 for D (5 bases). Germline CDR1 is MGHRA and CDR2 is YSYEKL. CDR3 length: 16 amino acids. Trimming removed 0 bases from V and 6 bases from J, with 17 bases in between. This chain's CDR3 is CASSQDWGRLPAEAFF. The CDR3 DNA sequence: TGCGCCAGCAGCCAAGATTGGGGACGGTTGCCTGCTGAAGCTTTCTTT.

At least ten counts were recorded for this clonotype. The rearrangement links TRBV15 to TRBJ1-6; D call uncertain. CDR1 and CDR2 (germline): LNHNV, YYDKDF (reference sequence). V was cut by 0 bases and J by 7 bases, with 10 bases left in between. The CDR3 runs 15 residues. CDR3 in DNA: TGTGCCACCAGCAGAGATAGAGCCAAGAATTCACCCCTCCACTTT. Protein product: CATSRDRAKNSPLHF. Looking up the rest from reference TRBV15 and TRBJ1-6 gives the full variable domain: DAMVIQNPRYQVTQFGKPVTLSCSQTLNHNVMYWYQQKSSQAPKLLFHYYDKDFNNEADTPDNFQSRRPNTSFCFLDIRSPGLGDTAMYLCATSRDRAKNSPLHFGNGTRLTVT.

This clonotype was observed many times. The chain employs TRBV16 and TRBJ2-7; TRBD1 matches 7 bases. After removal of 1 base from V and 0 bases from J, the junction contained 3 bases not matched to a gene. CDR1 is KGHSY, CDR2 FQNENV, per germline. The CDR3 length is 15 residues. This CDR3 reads CASSQLGTASYEQYF. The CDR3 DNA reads TGTGCCAGCAGCCAATTAGGGACAGCCTCCTACGAGCAGTACTTC.

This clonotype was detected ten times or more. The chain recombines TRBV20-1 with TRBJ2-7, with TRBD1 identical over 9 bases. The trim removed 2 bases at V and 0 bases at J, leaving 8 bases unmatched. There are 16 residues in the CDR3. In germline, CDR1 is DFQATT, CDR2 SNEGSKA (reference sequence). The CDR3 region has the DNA TGCAGTGCTAGAAAGACAGGGGGAAGCAACTCCTACGAGCAGTACTTC. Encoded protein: CSARKTGGSNSYEQYF.

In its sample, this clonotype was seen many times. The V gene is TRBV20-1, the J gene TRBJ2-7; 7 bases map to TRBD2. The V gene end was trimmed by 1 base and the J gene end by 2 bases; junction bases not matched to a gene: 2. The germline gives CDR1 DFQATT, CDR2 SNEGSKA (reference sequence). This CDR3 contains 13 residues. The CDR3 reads CSARGTRAYEQYF. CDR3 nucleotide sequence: TGCAGTGCTAGAGGGACTAGGGCCTACGAGCAGTACTTC.

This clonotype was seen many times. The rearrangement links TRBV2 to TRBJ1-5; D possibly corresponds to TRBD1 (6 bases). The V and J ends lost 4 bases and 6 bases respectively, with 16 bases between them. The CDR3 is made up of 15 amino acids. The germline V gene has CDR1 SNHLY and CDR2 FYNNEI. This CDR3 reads CASSADRAGVQPQHF. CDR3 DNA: TGTGCCAGCAGTGCGGACAGAGCTGGAGTTCAGCCCCAGCATTTT.

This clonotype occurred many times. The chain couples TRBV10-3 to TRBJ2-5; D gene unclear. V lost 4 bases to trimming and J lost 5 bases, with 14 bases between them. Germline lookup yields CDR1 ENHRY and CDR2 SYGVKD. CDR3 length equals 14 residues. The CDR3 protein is CAISVGAQAETQYF. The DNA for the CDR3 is TGTGCCATCAGTGTAGGAGCGCAGGCGGAGACCCAGTACTTC.

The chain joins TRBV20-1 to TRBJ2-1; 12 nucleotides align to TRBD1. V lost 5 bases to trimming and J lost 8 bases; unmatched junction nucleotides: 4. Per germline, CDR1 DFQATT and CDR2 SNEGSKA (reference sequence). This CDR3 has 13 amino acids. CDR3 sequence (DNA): TGCAGTGCTGTGGGGACAGGGGGCTATGAGCAGTTCTTC. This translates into CSAVGTGGYEQFF.

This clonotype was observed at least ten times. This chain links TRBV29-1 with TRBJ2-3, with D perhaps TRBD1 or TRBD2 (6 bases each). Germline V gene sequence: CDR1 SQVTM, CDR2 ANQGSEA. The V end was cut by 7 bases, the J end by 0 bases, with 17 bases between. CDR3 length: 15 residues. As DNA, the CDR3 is TGCAGCGCCGTAGGGGGGCCGACTAGCACAGATACGCAGTATTTT. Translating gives CSAVGGPTSTDTQYF.

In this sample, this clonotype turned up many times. The CDR3 DNA reads TGTGCCAGCAGCCAAGCTGACAGAGCCTACGAGCAGTACTTC. Its translation is CASSQADRAYEQYF. The chain joins TRBV3-1 to TRBJ2-7; tentatively, D is TRBD1 (5 bases). CDR3 length: 14 residues. Germline CDR1 reads LGHDT; CDR2 reads YNNKEL (reference sequence). The V gene lost 1 base and the J gene lost 2 bases, with 9 bases spanning the gap.

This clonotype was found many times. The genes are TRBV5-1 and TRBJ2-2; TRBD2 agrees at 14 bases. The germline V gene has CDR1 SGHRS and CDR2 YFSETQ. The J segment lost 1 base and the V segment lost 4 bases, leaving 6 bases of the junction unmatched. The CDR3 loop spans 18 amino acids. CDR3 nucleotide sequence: TGCGCCAGCAGCCCAGGGACTAGCGGGGGAGTGAACACCGGGGAGCTGTTTTTT. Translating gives CASSPGTSGGVNTGELFF.

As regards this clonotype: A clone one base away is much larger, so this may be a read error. CDR3 protein: CASSQDLAGTYEQFF. The CDR3 region has the DNA TGTGCCAGCAGCCAAGATTTGGCCGGAACCTACGAGCAGTTCTTC. The chain uses TRBV3-1 and TRBJ2-1; no firm D call. Germline V gives CDR1 LGHDT, CDR2 YNNKEL (reference sequence). The CDR3 loop spans 15 amino acids. Trimming took off 0 bases at V and 10 bases at J, with 16 bases between the two ends.

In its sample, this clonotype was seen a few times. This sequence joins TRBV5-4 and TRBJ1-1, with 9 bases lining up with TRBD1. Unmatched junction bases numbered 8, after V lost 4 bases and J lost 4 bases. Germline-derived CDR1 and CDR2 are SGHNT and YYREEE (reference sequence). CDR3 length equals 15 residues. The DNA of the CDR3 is TGTGCCAGCAGCCGTGAGGGGACAGGGACCACTGAAGCTTTCTTT. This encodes CASSREGTGTTEAFF. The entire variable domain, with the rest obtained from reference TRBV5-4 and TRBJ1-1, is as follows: ETGVTQSPTHLIKTRGQQVTLRCSSQSGHNTVSWYQQALGQGPQFIFQYYREEENGRGNFPPRFSGLQFPNYSSELNVNALELDDSALYLCASSREGTGTTEAFFGQGTRLTVV.

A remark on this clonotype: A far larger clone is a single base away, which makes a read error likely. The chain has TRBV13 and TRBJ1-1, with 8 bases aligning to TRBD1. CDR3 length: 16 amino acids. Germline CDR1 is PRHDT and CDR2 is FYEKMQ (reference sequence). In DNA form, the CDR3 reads TGTGCCAGCAGCCTCGGACAGGGAAGGTCGGGCACTGAAGCTTCCTTT. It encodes CASSLGQGRSGTEASF. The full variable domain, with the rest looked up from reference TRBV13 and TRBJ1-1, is AAGVIQSPRHLIKEKRETATLKCYPIPRHDTVYWYQQGPGQDPQFLISFYEKMQSDKGSIPDRFSAQQFSDYHSELNMSSLELGDSALYFCASSLGQGRSGTEASFGQGTRLTVV.

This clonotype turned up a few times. CDR3 sequence: CASSGLDTGELFF. CDR3 sequence (DNA): TGTGCCAGCAGTGGGTTGGACACCGGGGAGCTGTTTTTT. The chain combines TRBV19 with TRBJ2-2, with D hard to call. V gave up 9 bases and J gave up 3 bases, with 11 bases separating them. Looked up from germline, CDR1 is LNHDA and CDR2 is SQIVND (reference sequence). This CDR3 has 13 residues.

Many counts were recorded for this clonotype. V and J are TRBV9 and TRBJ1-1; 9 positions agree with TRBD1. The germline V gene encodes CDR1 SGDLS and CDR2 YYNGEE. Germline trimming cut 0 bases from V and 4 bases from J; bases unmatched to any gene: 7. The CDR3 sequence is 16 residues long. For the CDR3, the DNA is TGTGCCAGCAGCGTAGACCCGGGACAGGGCGGCACTGAAGCTTTCTTT. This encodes CASSVDPGQGGTEAFF.

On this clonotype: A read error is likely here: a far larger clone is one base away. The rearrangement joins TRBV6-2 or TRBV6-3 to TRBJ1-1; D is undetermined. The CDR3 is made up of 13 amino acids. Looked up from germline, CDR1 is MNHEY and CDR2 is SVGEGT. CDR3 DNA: TGTACCAGCACCCCACATGCAGCAACTGAAGCTTTCTTT. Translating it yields CTSTPHAATEAFF.

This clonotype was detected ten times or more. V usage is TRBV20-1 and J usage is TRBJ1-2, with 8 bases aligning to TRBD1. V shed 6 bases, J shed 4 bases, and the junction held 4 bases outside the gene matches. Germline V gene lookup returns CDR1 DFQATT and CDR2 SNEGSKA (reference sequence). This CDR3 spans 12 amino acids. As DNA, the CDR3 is TGCAGTGCCCCCGGGACAGGCTATGGCTACACCTTC. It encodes CSAPGTGYGYTF.

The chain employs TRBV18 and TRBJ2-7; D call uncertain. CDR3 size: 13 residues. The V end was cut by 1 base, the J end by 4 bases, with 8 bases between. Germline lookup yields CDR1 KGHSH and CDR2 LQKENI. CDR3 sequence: CASSPLGLYEQYF. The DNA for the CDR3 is TGTGCCAGCTCACCACTCGGTCTGTACGAGCAGTACTTC.

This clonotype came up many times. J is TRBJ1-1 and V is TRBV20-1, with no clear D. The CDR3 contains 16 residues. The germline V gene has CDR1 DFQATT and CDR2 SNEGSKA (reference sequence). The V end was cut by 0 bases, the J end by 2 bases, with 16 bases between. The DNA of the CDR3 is TGCAGTGCTAGAGATTGGTCGACGGGCACTAACACTGAAGCTTTCTTT. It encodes CSARDWSTGTNTEAFF.

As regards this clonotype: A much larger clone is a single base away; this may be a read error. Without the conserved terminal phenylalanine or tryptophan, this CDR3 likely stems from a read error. CDR3 residues: CASSSGFVGTDTQYL. As DNA, the CDR3 is TGCGCCAGCAGCTCGGGATTCGTGGGGACAGATACGCAGTATCTT. V usage is TRBV5-1 and J usage is TRBJ2-3; D perhaps matches TRBD2 (5 bases). Between the trimmed V and J ends, which lost 3 bases and 3 bases, there was a span of 14 bases. The germline V gene encodes CDR1 SGHRS and CDR2 YFSETQ. CDR3 length equals 15 residues.

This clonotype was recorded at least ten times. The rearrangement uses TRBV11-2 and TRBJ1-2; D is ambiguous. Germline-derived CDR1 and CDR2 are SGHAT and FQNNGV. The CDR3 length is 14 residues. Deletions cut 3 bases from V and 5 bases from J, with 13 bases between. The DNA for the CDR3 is TGTGCCAGCAGCTTTCCAGGTGGTAGATATGGCTACACCTTC. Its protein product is CASSFPGGRYGYTF.

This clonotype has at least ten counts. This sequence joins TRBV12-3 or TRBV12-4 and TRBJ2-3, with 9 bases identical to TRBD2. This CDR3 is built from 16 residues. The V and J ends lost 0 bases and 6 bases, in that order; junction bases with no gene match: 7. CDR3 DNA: TGTGCCAGCAGTTTAGCGGTAGCGGGGGCCACGGATACGCAGTATTTT. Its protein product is CASSLAVAGATDTQYF.